This entry lists 24 T cell receptor beta chains sequenced from one sample in a study of T cells after yellow fever vaccination. TCRdb independently ran MiXCR on the 5' RACE reads; one entry per CDR3 protein. Among hundreds of thousands of distinct CDR3 sequences listed, over 9% were seen once. The sample was PBMCs, taken on the day of the yellow fever booster vaccination. The receptors here all came from a man in his thirties or forties who received the YFV17D yellow fever vaccine.

This clonotype has a handful of counts. V usage is TRBV6-2 or TRBV6-3 and J usage is TRBJ1-2, with unresolved D. Germline assignment: CDR1 MNHEY and CDR2 SVGEGT. The CDR3 consists of 13 residues. The V and J ends lost 5 bases and 8 bases respectively, with 15 bases between them. The CDR3 DNA follows: TGTGCCAGCAGTACACAGCTTTCGGGCGGCTACACCTTC. It specifies CASSTQLSGGYTF.

This clonotype turned up a few times. The chain joins TRBV6-1 to TRBJ2-2; D uncertain. The CDR3 is 14 amino acids. The V gene's germline CDR1 is MNHNS and CDR2 SASEGT. Trimming shortened V by 7 bases and J by 1 base, and 10 bases separated the two germline ends. The CDR3 loop is CASTTEGNTGELFF. Written as DNA, the CDR3 is TGTGCCAGCACCACCGAAGGGAACACCGGGGAGCTGTTTTTT.

The chain has TRBV2 and TRBJ2-1, with D tentatively TRBD2 (5 bases). The V gene's germline CDR1 is SNHLY and CDR2 FYNNEI. The CDR3 is 16 amino acids. V lost 7 bases and J 9 bases, leaving 25 bases between the germline ends. The CDR3 here is CASKLTSTQTRFEQFF. CDR3 DNA: TGTGCCAGCAAGCTAACTAGTACCCAGACCAGGTTTGAGCAGTTCTTC. Full variable domain (outside the CDR3, taken from reference TRBV2 and TRBJ2-1): EPEVTQTPSHQVTQMGQEVILRCVPISNHLYFYWYRQILGQKVEFLVSFYNNEISEKSEIFDDQFSVERPDGSNFTLKIRSTKLEDSAMYFCASKLTSTQTRFEQFFGPGTRLTVL.

This chain links TRBV6-5 with TRBJ1-4; D is possibly TRBD1 (6 bases). This CDR3 has 15 amino acids. Germline V CDR1 and CDR2: MNHEY, SVGAGI. The V gene lost 3 bases and the J gene lost 8 bases, with 16 bases spanning the gap. In DNA, the CDR3 is TGTGCCAGCAGTTATTTAGACAGGATCGGGGAAAAACTGTTTTTT. This encodes CASSYLDRIGEKLFF.

This clonotype was recorded a few times. The genes are TRBV7-9 and TRBJ2-5; D call uncertain. This CDR3 is built from 12 residues. Germline V lookup: CDR1 SEHNR, CDR2 FQNEAQ (reference sequence). Trimming removed 2 bases at V and 5 bases at J, with 6 bases between. CDR3 loop: CASSLTMETQYF. DNA of the CDR3: TGTGCCAGCAGCTTAACCATGGAGACCCAGTACTTC. Based on the CDR3 plus reference TRBV7-9 and TRBJ2-5, the full variable domain is DTGVSQNPRHKITKRGQNVTFRCDPISEHNRLYWYRQTLGQGPEFLTYFQNEAQLEKSRLLSDRFSAERPKGSFSTLEIQRTEQGDSAMYLCASSLTMETQYFGPGTRLLVL.

The chain has TRBV28 and TRBJ2-7, with a tentative D call TRBD2 (5 bases). This CDR3 has 14 amino acids. In germline, CDR1 is MDHEN, CDR2 SYDVKM. Trimming left V 3 bases short and J 3 bases short, with 12 bases between. CDR3 sequence reads: CASSFVGAYYEQYF. CDR3 in DNA: TGTGCCAGCAGTTTTGTGGGAGCCTACTACGAGCAGTACTTC.

The chain recombines TRBV19 with TRBJ2-3; 7 bases agree with TRBD2. The CDR3 length is 16 residues. The V gene end was trimmed by 3 bases and the J gene end by 5 bases; junction bases not matched to a gene: 11. From germline, CDR1 is LNHDA and CDR2 SQIVND (reference sequence). CDR3 bases: TGTGCCAGTAGTATTGCTCGGGAGGTAGCTGGAGATACGCAGTATTTT. The encoded protein is CASSIAREVAGDTQYF. Based on the CDR3 plus reference TRBV19 and TRBJ2-3, the full variable domain is DGGITQSPKYLFRKEGQNVTLSCEQNLNHDAMYWYRQDPGQGLRLIYYSQIVNDFQKGDIAEGYSVSREKKESFPLTVTSAQKNPTAFYLCASSIAREVAGDTQYFGPGTRLTVL.

In its sample, this clonotype was seen many times. In DNA, the CDR3 is TGTGCCAGCACCACTCAGGAGGGGACTGAAGCTTTCTTT. Translating gives CASTTQEGTEAFF. This chain links TRBV7-9 with TRBJ1-1; the D gene is possibly TRBD1 (5 bases). Germline V gives CDR1 SEHNR, CDR2 FQNEAQ (reference sequence). Trimming took off 7 bases at V and 5 bases at J, with 14 bases between the two ends. The CDR3 sequence is 13 residues long.

The chain combines TRBV19 with TRBJ2-5, with D perhaps matching TRBD1 (6 bases). CDR3 length: 13 residues. The V gene lost 8 bases and the J gene lost 5 bases, with 15 bases spanning the gap. Germline V gene sequence: CDR1 LNHDA, CDR2 SQIVND (reference sequence). In nucleotides, the CDR3 is TGTGCCAGTTCGGCACAGGGTAGGGAGACCCAGTACTTC. Translating gives CASSAQGRETQYF. The entire variable domain, with the rest obtained from reference TRBV19 and TRBJ2-5, is as follows: DGGITQSPKYLFRKEGQNVTLSCEQNLNHDAMYWYRQDPGQGLRLIYYSQIVNDFQKGDIAEGYSVSREKKESFPLTVTSAQKNPTAFYLCASSAQGRETQYFGPGTRLLVL.

This chain uses TRBV5-1 with TRBJ2-5, with 11 bases fitting TRBD2. V lost 4 bases to trimming and J lost 7 bases; unmatched junction nucleotides: 12. Germline V gene data show CDR1 as SGHRS and CDR2 as YFSETQ. This CDR3 region has 16 residues. CDR3 loop: CASSPGLAGGIGTQYF. The DNA for the CDR3 is TGCGCCAGCAGCCCTGGACTAGCGGGCGGGATTGGGACCCAGTACTTC.

The chain carries TRBV5-1 and TRBJ2-1, with 11 bases matching TRBD2. Germline trimming cut 3 bases from V and 6 bases from J; bases unmatched to any gene: 2. CDR3 length: 14 residues. Germline V lookup: CDR1 SGHRS, CDR2 YFSETQ. CDR3 protein: CASSSSGRINEQFF. The CDR3 DNA follows: TGCGCCAGCAGCTCTAGCGGGAGGATCAATGAGCAGTTCTTC.

CDR3 DNA: TGCGCCAGCAGCTTGGCCCTGCTAGCGGGCCTTCAAGAGACCCAGTACTTC. It codes for CASSLALLAGLQETQYF. The chain carries TRBV5-1 and TRBJ2-5; 8 positions agree with TRBD2. Per the germline V gene, CDR1 is SGHRS and CDR2 is YFSETQ. V was pared by 0 bases and J by 2 bases, with 9 bases of the junction left unmatched. The CDR3 totals 17 residues.

This clonotype was observed a handful of times. This sequence joins TRBV5-1 and TRBJ2-1; TRBD2 aligns across 14 bases. Trimming at V came to 4 bases and at J to 7 bases, leaving 7 bases not matched to a gene. CDR1 SGHRS and CDR2 YFSETQ come from the germline V gene. This CDR3 comprises 16 residues. The chain's CDR3 is CASSGGGTSGRNEQFF. CDR3 DNA sequence: TGCGCCAGCAGCGGGGGGGGGACTAGCGGGAGAAATGAGCAGTTCTTC.

This chain links TRBV28 with TRBJ2-3, with unresolved D. Germline V gene lookup returns CDR1 MDHEN and CDR2 SYDVKM. The ends were cut back, 8 bases at V and 4 bases at J, with 10 bases in the middle. The CDR3 is 12 amino acids. DNA of the CDR3: TGTGCCAGCGAGGCGAGTCCAGATACGCAGTATTTT. Translated, it gives CASEASPDTQYF.

This CDR3 reads CASSLKTAYTDTQYF. The CDR3 DNA reads as TGTGCCAGCAGCTTGAAGACAGCGTACACAGATACGCAGTATTTT. This rearrangement joins TRBV5-4 to TRBJ2-3; D possibly corresponds to TRBD1 (5 bases). The CDR3 extends over 15 amino acids. The germline V gene encodes CDR1 SGHNT and CDR2 YYREEE (reference sequence). The germline V and J ends were trimmed by 1 base and 2 bases, with 11 bases remaining between them.

The chain recombines TRBV7-9 with TRBJ2-1; D unclear. The germline CDR1 and CDR2 sequences are SEHNR and FQNEAQ (reference sequence). CDR3 length equals 12 residues. V was clipped by 1 base and J by 8 bases, with 6 bases between them. CDR3 in amino acids: CASSLVLDEQFF. The CDR3 DNA follows: TGTGCCAGCAGCTTAGTTCTCGATGAGCAGTTCTTC.

There are a few counts of this clonotype. V gene TRBV29-1 combines with J gene TRBJ2-1; D not resolved. V was cut by 4 bases and J by 7 bases, with 8 bases left in between. The CDR3 totals 11 residues. From germline, CDR1 is SQVTM and CDR2 ANQGSEA. CDR3 DNA sequence: TGCAGCGTTGGGGCAGAAAATGAGCAGTTCTTC. As protein: CSVGAENEQFF.

The V gene is TRBV20-1, the J gene TRBJ2-4; 8 bases match TRBD1. The CDR3 length is 15 residues. CDR1 is DFQATT and CDR2 is SNEGSKA in the germline V gene (reference sequence). V was clipped by 5 bases and J by 4 bases; unmatched bases: 10. CDR3 loop: CSAGTGGLAKNIQYF. As DNA, the CDR3 is TGCAGTGCTGGGACAGGAGGACTGGCTAAAAACATTCAGTACTTC.

This chain links TRBV5-4 with TRBJ2-5; TRBD1 matches at 10 bases. This CDR3 comprises 16 residues. In germline, CDR1 is SGHNT, CDR2 YYREEE (reference sequence). V was clipped by 0 bases and J by 2 bases; unmatched bases: 4. The CDR3: CASSLAMGQGQETQYF. The DNA of the CDR3 is TGTGCCAGCAGCTTGGCCATGGGACAGGGGCAAGAGACCCAGTACTTC.

The chain carries TRBV20-1 and TRBJ2-7; TRBD2 matches 15 bases. V was pared by 6 bases and J by 4 bases, with 10 bases of the junction left unmatched. This CDR3 has 16 residues. CDR1 is DFQATT and CDR2 is SNEGSKA in the germline V gene (reference sequence). CDR3 in amino acids: CSASEGLAGGFYEQYF. The CDR3, as DNA: TGCAGTGCGTCAGAGGGACTAGCGGGAGGTTTTTACGAGCAGTACTTC.

J is TRBJ2-3 and V is TRBV5-1; 7 bases fit TRBD2. V trimming: 4 bases; J trimming: 4 bases; junction bases outside the gene matches: 6. Germline V gene lookup returns CDR1 SGHRS and CDR2 YFSETQ. The CDR3 sequence is 14 residues long. The CDR3 DNA sequence: TGCGCCAGCAGCCTGGGAGGGCCATCAGATACGCAGTATTTT. Amino acids: CASSLGGPSDTQYF.

This clonotype turned up a few times. This chain joins TRBV7-2 and TRBJ2-5; 11 bases fit TRBD2. J lost 1 base, V lost 3 bases, and 4 bases had no gene match. The CDR3 contains 16 residues. The germline CDR1 and CDR2 sequences are SGHTA and FQGNSA. The DNA for the CDR3 is TGTGCCAGCAGCTTCGCCGGGACTAGCGGCCAAGAGACCCAGTACTTC. It translates to CASSFAGTSGQETQYF.

This rearrangement joins TRBV7-2 to TRBJ1-2; 7 positions agree with TRBD1. Germline V lookup: CDR1 SGHTA, CDR2 FQGNSA. Trimming at V came to 6 bases and at J to 8 bases, leaving 9 bases not matched to a gene. This CDR3 comprises 13 residues. In nucleotides, the CDR3 is TGTGCCAGCAGATCCGACAGGGCAGGAGGCTACACCTTC. It encodes CASRSDRAGGYTF. Drawing the rest from reference TRBV7-2 and TRBJ1-2, the complete variable domain is GAGVSQSPSNKVTEKGKDVELRCDPISGHTALYWYRQSLGQGLEFLIYFQGNSAPDKSGLPSDRFSAERTGGSVSTLTIQRTQQEDSAVYLCASRSDRAGGYTFGSGTRLTVV.

The genes are TRBV7-8 and TRBJ2-1, with TRBD2 matching 7 bases. Losses at the gene ends were 1 base for V and 15 bases for J; bases not matched to a gene: 6. Germline V CDR1 and CDR2: SGHVS, FQNEAQ. The CDR3 totals 12 residues. Here the CDR3 DNA reads TGTGCCAGCAGCTTAGTGGCGGGAGTGGGGTTCTTC. Translated: CASSLVAGVGFF. Full variable domain (rest looked up from reference TRBV7-8 and TRBJ2-1): GAGVSQSPRYKVAKRGQDVALRCDPISGHVSLFWYQQALGQGPEFLTYFQNEAQLDKSGLPSDRFFAERPEGSVSTLKIQRTQQEDSAVYLCASSLVAGVGFFGPGTRLTVL.